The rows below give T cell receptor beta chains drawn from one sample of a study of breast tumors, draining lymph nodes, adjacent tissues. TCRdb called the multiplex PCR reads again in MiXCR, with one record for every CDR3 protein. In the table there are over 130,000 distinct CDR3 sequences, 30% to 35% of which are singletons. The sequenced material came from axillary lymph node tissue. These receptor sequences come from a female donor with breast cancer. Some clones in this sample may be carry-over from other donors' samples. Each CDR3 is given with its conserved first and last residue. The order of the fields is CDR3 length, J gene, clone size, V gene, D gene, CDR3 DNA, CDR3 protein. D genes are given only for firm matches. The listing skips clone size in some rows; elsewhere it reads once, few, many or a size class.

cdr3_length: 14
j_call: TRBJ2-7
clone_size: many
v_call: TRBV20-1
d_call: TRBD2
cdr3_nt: TGCAGTGCTATAAGACTAGCGGGGGTGTACGAGCAGTACTTC
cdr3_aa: CSAIRLAGVYEQYF

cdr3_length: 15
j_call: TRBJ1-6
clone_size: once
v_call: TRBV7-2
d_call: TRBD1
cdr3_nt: TGTGCCAGCAGCCCAGACAGGGGGGGAGGGTCACCCCTCCACTTT
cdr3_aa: CASSPDRGGGSPLHF

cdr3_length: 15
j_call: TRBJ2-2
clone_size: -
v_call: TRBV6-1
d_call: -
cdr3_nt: TGTGCCAGCTGTCCGACTAGTAGTTACACCGGGGAGCTGTTTTTT
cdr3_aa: CASCPTSSYTGELFF

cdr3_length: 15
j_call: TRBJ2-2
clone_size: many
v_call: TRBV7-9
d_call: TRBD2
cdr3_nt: TGTGCCGGCGAAGGACTAGCGGGGATTGCCGGGGAGCTGTTTTTT
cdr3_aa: CAGEGLAGIAGELFF

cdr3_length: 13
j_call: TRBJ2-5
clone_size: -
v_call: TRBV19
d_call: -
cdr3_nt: TGTGCCAGTAGTACGAGGACGTTAGGGGCCCAGTACTTC
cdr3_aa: CASSTRTLGAQYF

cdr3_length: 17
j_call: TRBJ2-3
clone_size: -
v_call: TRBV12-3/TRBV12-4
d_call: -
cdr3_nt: TGTGCCAGCAGTTTAGGTGGACCCCTTGGGGGATCAGATACGCAGTATTTT
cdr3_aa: CASSLGGPLGGSDTQYF

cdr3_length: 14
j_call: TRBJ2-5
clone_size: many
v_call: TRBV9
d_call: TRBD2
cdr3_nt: TGTGCCAGCAGCGTATCAGCGGGAAGAGATATCCAGTACTTC
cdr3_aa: CASSVSAGRDIQYF

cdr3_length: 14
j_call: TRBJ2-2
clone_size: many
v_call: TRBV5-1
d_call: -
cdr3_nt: TGCGCCAGCAGTCGGGACACAAACACCGGGGAGCTGTTTTTT
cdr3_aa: CASSRDTNTGELFF

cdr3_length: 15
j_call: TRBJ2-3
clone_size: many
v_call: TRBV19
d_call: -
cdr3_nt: TGTGCCAGTAGTACGCCCTCGGGAAACACAGATACGCAGTATTTT
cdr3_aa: CASSTPSGNTDTQYF

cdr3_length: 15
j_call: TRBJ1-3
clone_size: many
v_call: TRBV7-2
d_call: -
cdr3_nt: TGTGCCAGCAGCGTGGACCCGGGGGGCGGAAACACCATATATTTT
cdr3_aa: CASSVDPGGGNTIYF

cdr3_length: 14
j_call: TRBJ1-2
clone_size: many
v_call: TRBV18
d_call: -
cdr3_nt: TGTGCCAGCTCACCGCTGGGGGAATACTATGGCTACACCTTC
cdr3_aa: CASSPLGEYYGYTF

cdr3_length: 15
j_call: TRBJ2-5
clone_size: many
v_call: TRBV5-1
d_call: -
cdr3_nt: TGCGCCAGCAGCTTTATTGGCGGGGAAGCGGAGACCCAGTACTTC
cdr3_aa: CASSFIGGEAETQYF

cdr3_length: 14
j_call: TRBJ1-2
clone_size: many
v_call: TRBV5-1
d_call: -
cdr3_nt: TGCGCCAGCGGCGAGGGTGGTCAGGCCTATGGCTACACCTTC
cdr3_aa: CASGEGGQAYGYTF

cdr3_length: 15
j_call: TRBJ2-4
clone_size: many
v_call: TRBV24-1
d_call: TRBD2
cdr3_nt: TGTGCCACCAGTGAGGGGGGGGGAGGCAAAAACATTCAGTACTTC
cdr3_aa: CATSEGGGGKNIQYF

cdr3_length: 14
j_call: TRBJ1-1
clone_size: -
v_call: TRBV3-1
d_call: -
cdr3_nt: TGTGCCAGCAGCCAAGAAGGACGCAGGGGAGAAGCTTTCTTT
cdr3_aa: CASSQEGRRGEAFF

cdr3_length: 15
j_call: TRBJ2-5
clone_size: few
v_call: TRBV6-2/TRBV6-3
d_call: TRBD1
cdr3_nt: TGTGCCAGCAGTCGCGGGACAGGGGGTCCCGGGACCCAGTACTTC
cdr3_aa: CASSRGTGGPGTQYF

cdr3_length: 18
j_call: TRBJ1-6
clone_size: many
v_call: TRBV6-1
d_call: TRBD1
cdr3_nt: TGTGCCAGCAGCCTCACGATACAGGGGACAGGCGGGAATTCACCCCTCCACTTT
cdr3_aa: CASSLTIQGTGGNSPLHF

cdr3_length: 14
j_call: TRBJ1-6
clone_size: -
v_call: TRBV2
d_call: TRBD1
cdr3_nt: TGTGCCAGCACAAGGACAGGCAATAATTCACCCCTCCACTTT
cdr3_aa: CASTRTGNNSPLHF

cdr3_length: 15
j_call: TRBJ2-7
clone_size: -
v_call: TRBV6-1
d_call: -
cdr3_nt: TGTGCCAGCAGTCATTCGACGGGGGGCCGCTACGGGCAGTACTTC
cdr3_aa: CASSHSTGGRYGQYF

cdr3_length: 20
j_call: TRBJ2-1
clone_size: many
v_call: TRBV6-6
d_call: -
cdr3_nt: TGTGCCAGCAGTTACTCAGGTGGGGGGTCTCGGGCTGGTTCGTACAATGAGCAGTTCTTC
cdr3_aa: CASSYSGGGSRAGSYNEQFF

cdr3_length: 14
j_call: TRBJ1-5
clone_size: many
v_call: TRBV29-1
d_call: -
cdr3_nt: TGCAGCGCCCCGCCACCCCGGGAGGAACCGCCCCAGCATTTT
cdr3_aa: CSAPPPREEPPQHF

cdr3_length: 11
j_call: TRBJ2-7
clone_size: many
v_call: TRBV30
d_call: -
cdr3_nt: TGTGCCTGGAGTGCCGCTTACGAGCAGTACTTC
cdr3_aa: CAWSAAYEQYF

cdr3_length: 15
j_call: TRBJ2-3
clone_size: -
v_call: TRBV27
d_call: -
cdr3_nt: TGTGCCAGCGGGGAGCGGACAGCTAGCACAGATACGCAGTATTTT
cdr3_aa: CASGERTASTDTQYF

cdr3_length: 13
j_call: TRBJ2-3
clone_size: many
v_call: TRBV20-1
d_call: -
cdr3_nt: TGCAGTGCCAGACAGGTCAACACAGATACGCAGTATTTT
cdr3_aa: CSARQVNTDTQYF

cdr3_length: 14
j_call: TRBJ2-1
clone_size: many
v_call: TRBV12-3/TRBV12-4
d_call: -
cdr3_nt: TGTGCCAGCAGTTTCCCCCCTCTCTGGAATGAGCAGTTCTTC
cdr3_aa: CASSFPPLWNEQFF

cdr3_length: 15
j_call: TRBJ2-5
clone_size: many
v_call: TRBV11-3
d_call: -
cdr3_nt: TGTGCCAGCAGCCCGCGATCCCTTGGGGGAGAGACCCAGTACTTC
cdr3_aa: CASSPRSLGGETQYF

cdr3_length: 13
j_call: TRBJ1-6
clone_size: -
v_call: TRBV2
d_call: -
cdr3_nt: TGTGCCAGCGTCCTACAGGAGGATTCGCCCCTCCACTTT
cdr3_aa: CASVLQEDSPLHF

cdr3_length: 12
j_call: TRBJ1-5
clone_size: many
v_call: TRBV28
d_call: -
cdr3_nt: TGTGCCAGCAGTTGGACAAATCAGCCCCAGCATTTT
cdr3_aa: CASSWTNQPQHF

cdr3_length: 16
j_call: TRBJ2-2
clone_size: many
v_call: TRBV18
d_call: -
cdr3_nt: TGTGCCAGCTCACCAAATGATCCAGGGATTACCGGGGAGCTGTTTTTT
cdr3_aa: CASSPNDPGITGELFF

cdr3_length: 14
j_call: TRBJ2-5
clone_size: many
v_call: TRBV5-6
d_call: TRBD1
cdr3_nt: TGTGCCAGCAGCTGGGGGACAGGCAGGGAGACCCAGTACTTC
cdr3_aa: CASSWGTGRETQYF

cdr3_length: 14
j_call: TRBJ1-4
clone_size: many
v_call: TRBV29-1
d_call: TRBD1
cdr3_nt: TGCAGCGCAAAACAGGGGCAGGCTAATGAAAAACTGTTTTTT
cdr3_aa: CSAKQGQANEKLFF

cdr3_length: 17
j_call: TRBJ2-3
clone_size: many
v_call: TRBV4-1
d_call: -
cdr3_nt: TGCGCCAGCAGCCACCCCCTGGGTGTCCTGATCGGAGATACGCAGTATTTT
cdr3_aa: CASSHPLGVLIGDTQYF

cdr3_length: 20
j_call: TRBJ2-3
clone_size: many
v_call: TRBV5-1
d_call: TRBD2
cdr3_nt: TGCGCCAGCAGGTTGAGCCGTCGGACTAGCGGGGGGGCGGGCACAGATACGCAGTATTTT
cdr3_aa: CASRLSRRTSGGAGTDTQYF

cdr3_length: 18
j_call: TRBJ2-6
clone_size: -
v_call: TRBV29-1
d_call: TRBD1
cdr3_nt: TGCAGCGTTGGGGGGACAGGGAACTCCTTTGTCGGGGCCAACGTCCTGACTTTC
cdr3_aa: CSVGGTGNSFVGANVLTF

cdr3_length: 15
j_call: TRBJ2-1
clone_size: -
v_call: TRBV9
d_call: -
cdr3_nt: TGCGCCAGCGGTGTAGAAAGGCGCTCCTACGATGAGCAGTTCTTC
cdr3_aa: CASGVERRSYDEQFF